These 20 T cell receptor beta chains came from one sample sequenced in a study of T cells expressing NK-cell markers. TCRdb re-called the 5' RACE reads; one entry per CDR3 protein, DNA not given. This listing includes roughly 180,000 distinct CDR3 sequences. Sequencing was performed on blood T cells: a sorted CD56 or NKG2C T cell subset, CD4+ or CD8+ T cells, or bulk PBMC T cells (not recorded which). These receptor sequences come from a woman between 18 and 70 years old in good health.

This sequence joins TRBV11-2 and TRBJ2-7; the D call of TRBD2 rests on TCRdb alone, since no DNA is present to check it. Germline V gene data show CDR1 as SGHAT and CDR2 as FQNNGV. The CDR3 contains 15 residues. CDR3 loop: CASSALGLAGPTSNF.

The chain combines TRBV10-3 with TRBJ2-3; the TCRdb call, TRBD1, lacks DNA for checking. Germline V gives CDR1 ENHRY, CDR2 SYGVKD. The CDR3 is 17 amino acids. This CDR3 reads CAISETIQGYNTDTQYF.

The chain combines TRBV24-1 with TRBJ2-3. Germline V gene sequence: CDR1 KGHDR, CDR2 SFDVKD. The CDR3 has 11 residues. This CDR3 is CATSDADTQYF.

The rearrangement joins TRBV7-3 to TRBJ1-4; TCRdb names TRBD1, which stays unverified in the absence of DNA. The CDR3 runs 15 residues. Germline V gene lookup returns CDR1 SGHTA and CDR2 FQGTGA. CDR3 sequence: CASSLTGTKGEKLFF.

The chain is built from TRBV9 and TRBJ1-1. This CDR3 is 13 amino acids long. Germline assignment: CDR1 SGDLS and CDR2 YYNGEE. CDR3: CASSRSQHTEAFF.

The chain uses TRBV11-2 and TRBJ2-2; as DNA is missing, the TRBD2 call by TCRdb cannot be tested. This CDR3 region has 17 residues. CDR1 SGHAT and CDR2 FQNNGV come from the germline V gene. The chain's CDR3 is CASSDRLAGGRTGELFF.

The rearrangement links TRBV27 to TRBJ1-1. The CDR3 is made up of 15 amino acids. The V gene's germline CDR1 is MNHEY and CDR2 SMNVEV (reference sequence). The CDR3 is CASSPEVSDQFGAFF.

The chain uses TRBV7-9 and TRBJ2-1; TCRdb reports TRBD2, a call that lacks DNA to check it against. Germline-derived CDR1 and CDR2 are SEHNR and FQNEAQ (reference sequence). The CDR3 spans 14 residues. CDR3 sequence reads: CASSLGGSFNEQFF. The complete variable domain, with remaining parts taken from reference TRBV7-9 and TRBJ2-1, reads DTGVSQNPRHKITKRGQNVTFRCDPISEHNRLYWYRQTLGQGPEFLTYFQNEAQLEKSRLLSDRFSAERPKGSFSTLEIQRTEQGDSAMYLCASSLGGSFNEQFFGPGTRLTVL.

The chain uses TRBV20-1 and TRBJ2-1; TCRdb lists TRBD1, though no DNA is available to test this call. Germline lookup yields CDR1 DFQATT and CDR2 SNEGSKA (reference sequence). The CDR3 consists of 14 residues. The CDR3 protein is CSGVSARTNNEQFF.

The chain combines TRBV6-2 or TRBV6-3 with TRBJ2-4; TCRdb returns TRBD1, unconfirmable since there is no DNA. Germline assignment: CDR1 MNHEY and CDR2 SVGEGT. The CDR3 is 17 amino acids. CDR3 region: CASSYPGTGIAKNIQYF.

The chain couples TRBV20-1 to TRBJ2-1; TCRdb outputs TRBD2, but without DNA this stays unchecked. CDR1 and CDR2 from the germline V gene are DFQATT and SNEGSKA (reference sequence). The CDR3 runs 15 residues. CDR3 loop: CSASWLASGGNEQFF.

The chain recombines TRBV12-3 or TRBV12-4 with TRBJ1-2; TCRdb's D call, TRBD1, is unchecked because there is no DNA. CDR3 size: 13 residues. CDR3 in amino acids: CASRTASNYGYTF.

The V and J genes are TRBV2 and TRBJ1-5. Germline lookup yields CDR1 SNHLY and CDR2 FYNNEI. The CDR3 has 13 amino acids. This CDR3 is CASSDRSGQPQHF.

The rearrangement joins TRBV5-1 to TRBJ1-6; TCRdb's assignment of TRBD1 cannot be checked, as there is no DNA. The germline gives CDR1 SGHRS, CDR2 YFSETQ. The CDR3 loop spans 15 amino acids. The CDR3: CASSPIPGQGQSLHF.

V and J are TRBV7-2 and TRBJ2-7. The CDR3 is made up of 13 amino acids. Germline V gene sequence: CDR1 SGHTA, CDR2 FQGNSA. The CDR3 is CASSESLFYEQYF.

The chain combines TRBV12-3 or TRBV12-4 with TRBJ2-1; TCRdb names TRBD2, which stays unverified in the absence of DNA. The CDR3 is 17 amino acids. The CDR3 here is CASSFGYLLAGGHEQFF.

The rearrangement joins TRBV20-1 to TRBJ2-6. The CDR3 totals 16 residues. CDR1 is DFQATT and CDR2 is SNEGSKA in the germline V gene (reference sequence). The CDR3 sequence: CSARVLEKSGANVLTF.

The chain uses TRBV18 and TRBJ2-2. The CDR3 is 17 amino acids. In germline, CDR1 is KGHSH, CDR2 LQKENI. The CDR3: CASSPRTVAGNTGELFF.

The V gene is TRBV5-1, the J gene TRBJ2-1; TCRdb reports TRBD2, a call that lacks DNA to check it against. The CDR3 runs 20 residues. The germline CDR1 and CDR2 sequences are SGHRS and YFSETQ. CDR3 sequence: CASSTGGLAGALSSYNEQFF.

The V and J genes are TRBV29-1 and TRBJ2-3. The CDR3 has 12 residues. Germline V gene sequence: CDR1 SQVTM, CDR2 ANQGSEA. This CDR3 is CSVEKDTDTQYF.